This T cell receptor (beta chain) emerged from a study of cytomegalovirus exposure and HLA in healthy donors. Study conclusions and caveats: The investigators catalogued 160 or so TCR beta chains as cytomegalovirus-associated.

There are 17 residues in the CDR3. CDR1 and CDR2 (germline): MDHEN, SYDVKM. V dropped 6 bases and J dropped 0 bases, with 17 bases sitting between them. Using immunoSEQ multiplex PCR, the repertoire was profiled, and TCRdb retains in-frame clones only, with some absent. This table has tens of thousands of clones, 94% appearing once. About this clone: What it recognizes is unknown.

The donors were part of the roughly 120-subject validation cohort, which stood apart from the 666-subject first cohort. The TCR was taken from a young man in good health and CMV-seropositive. Sequenced input: PBMCs. This chain joins TRBV28 and TRBJ2-2; D might be TRBD2 (6 bases). CDR3: CASRGTRDAANTGELFF. In DNA, the CDR3 is TGTGCCAGCAGGGGGACTCGGGACGCCGCGAACACCGGGGAGCTGTTTTTT.